Listed here are 21 T cell receptor beta chains from one sample, sequenced in a study of T cells in women clearing cervical HPV infection. Produced via immunoSEQ multiplex PCR; TCRdb's table is partial and in-frame only. The record lists 10,000 to 15,000 clones, of which the ten most abundant hold around 21%. The sequenced sample was blood buffy coat. The receptors derive from a woman aged 18-70 years with a cervical HPV16 infection that either progressed to CIN3+ or cleared (not recorded which).

As concerns this clone: The sequenced fragment ends 3 residues before the CDR3 boundary, so the rest is inferred from the germline J gene. The chain joins TRBV5-1 to TRBJ1-4; D is undetermined. CDR3 length: 16 amino acids. Trimming took 0 bases from V and 0 from J, leaving 9 bases between them. In germline, CDR1 is SGHRS, CDR2 YFSETQ. CDR3 sequence: CASSLESPATNEKLFF. The DNA read from the CDR3 is TGCGCCAGCAGCTTGGAGAGTCCAGCAACTAATGAAAAA.

About this clone: The read terminates 3 residues ahead of where the CDR3 ends, so the germline J gene completes it. This rearrangement joins TRBV2 to TRBJ2-5; D is unresolved. Germline-derived CDR1 and CDR2 are SNHLY and FYNNEI. With 0 bases removed from V and 5 bases from J, the gap between germline ends came to 10 bases. The CDR3 runs to 14 residues. The part of the CDR3 DNA that was read is TGTGCCAGCAGTGAAGCGAGTAGTTGGGAGACC. As protein: CASSEASSWET. The entire CDR3 protein is CASSEASSWETQYF.

This clone is identified as medium-sized (0.01 to 0.1%) from frequency. The read ends 3 residues before the CDR3 terminus; that terminus is restored from the germline J gene. The V and J genes are TRBV7-3 and TRBJ2-3; TRBD1 matches 7 bases. The germline gives CDR1 SGHTA, CDR2 FQGTGA. The CDR3 is made up of 16 amino acids. J lost 3 bases, V lost 3 bases, and 9 bases had no gene match. The covered CDR3 bases are TGTGCCAGCAGCTTGTCCACAACAGGGGTGACAGATACG. Amino acids: CASSLSTTGVTDT. The whole CDR3 sequence is CASSLSTTGVTDTQYF. The variable domain in full, with the rest retrieved from reference TRBV7-3 and TRBJ2-3, is GAGVSQTPSNKVTEKGKYVELRCDPISGHTALYWYRQSLGQGPEFLIYFQGTGAADDSGLPNDRFFAVRPEGSVSTLKIQRTERGDSAVYLCASSLSTTGVTDTQYFGPGTRLTVL.

Regarding this clone: From the germline J gene comes the end of the CDR3, since the read stops 3 residues before it. This rearrangement joins TRBV5-1 to TRBJ2-3; TRBD2 aligns across 8 bases. Germline values: CDR1 SGHRS, CDR2 YFSETQ. The trim removed 0 bases at V and 1 base at J, leaving 4 bases unmatched. CDR3 size: 16 residues. CDR3 protein: CASSLDTGGGTDTQYF. The CDR3 DNA, read in part, is TGCGCCAGCAGCTTGGACACGGGGGGGGGCACAGATACG.

Comments on this clone: The observed sequence ends 3 residues before the CDR3 terminus, with the missing tail filled in from the germline J gene. V usage is TRBV29-1 and J usage is TRBJ1-6; unclear D gene. This CDR3 has 14 residues. CDR1 and CDR2 (germline): SQVTM, ANQGSEA. Trimming removed 7 bases from V and 9 bases from J, with 19 bases in between. The covered CDR3 bases are TGCAGCGCCGCGGCCGATCCCCCGGGTTCACCC. Translation: CSAAADPPGSP. The entire CDR3 is CSAAADPPGSPLHF.

As concerns this clone: The CDR3 goes on 3 residues after the read ends, and that part is filled in from the germline J gene. The chain couples TRBV9 to TRBJ2-2; TRBD2 matches 8 bases. Germline V gene data show CDR1 as SGDLS and CDR2 as YYNGEE. The CDR3 totals 16 residues. V shed 4 bases and J 6 bases; nucleotides not matched to a gene: 11. CDR3: CASSIPRGGLAGELFF. The sequenced part of the CDR3 DNA is TGTGCCAGCAGCATCCCCCGGGGGGGCCTGGCCGGGGAG.

This chain's CDR3 is CASSLLAGGFRDTQYF. Partial CDR3 DNA: TGTGCCAGCAGCTTACTAGCGGGGGGGTTCAGAGATACG. The chain joins TRBV5-4 to TRBJ2-3; 13 positions agree with TRBD2. Coverage ceases 3 residues before the CDR3 finishes, and the germline J gene fills in the end. This CDR3 region has 16 residues. Trimming took 2 bases from V and 5 from J; bases not matched to a gene: 5. Germline-derived CDR1 and CDR2 are SGHNT and YYREEE (reference sequence).

CDR3 in amino acids: CASSRTSGNTDTQYF. The sequenced part of the CDR3 DNA is TGCGCCAGCAGCCGGACTAGCGGAAACACAGATACG. V usage is TRBV5-1 and J usage is TRBJ2-3; the match to TRBD2 covers 10 bases. Sequencing ends 3 residues short of the CDR3 end; the germline J gene provides the rest. J lost 2 bases, V lost 4 bases, and 4 bases had no gene match. Germline CDR1 SGHRS, CDR2 YFSETQ. This CDR3 region has 15 residues.

Of note for this clone: Read coverage stops 3 residues before the CDR3 terminus; the germline J gene supplies the remainder. This sequence joins TRBV7-6 and TRBJ2-2; TRBD1 matches at 8 bases. The CDR3 loop spans 16 amino acids. CDR1 is SGHVS, CDR2 FNYEAQ, per germline. Losses at the gene ends were 1 base for V and 5 bases for J; bases not matched to a gene: 6. The CDR3 bases that were read are TGTGCCAGCAGCTTAGTAGGGGACAGGTATACCGGGGAG. It specifies CASSLVGDRYTGE. The whole CDR3 region reads CASSLVGDRYTGELFF.

A word on this clone: The read ends 3 residues shy of where the CDR3 ends; the end is completed using the germline J gene. This sequence joins TRBV12-3 or TRBV12-4 and TRBJ1-2; TRBD1 aligns across 9 bases. There are 15 residues in the CDR3. V shed 6 bases, J shed 2 bases, and the junction held 7 bases outside the gene matches. CDR3 sequence reads: CASRPPGTGNYGYTF. CDR3 DNA (partial): TGTGCCAGCAGACCGCCCGGGACAGGGAACTATGGC.

As concerns this clone: The read ends 3 residues before the CDR3 terminus; that terminus is restored from the germline J gene. This chain joins TRBV7-2 and TRBJ2-6; D is uncertain. Deletions cut 4 bases from V and 1 base from J, with 8 bases between. The CDR3 sequence is 15 residues long. Looked up from germline, CDR1 is SGHTA and CDR2 is FQGNSA. CDR3 DNA (partial): TGTGCCAGCAGCTCCTTGTATTCTGGGGCCAACGTC. This translates into CASSSLYSGANV. The CDR3 reads in full as CASSSLYSGANVLTF.

On this clone itself: The CDR3 end is not reached by the read, which stops 3 residues before it; the germline J gene fills it in. The rearrangement uses TRBV5-1 and TRBJ1-2; TRBD1 matches 7 bases. This CDR3 has 16 residues. The junction had 11 bases not matched to a gene; V was cut back by 0 bases and J by 6 bases. Germline V CDR1 and CDR2: SGHRS, YFSETQ. The CDR3 is CASSLGDIGGYNGYTF. The sequenced CDR3 bases are TGCGCCAGCAGCTTGGGGGATATAGGGGGCTATAATGGC. Based on the CDR3 plus reference TRBV5-1 and TRBJ1-2, the full variable domain is KAGVTQTPRYLIKTRGQQVTLSCSPISGHRSVSWYQQTPGQGLQFLFEYFSETQRNKGNFPGRFSGRQFSNSRSEMNVSTLELGDSALYLCASSLGDIGGYNGYTFGSGTRLTVV.

About this clone itself: The read is 3 residues too short to cover the CDR3 end, so that end is filled in from the germline J gene. This chain links TRBV5-1 with TRBJ2-6; 8 nucleotides match TRBD1. Per the germline V gene, CDR1 is SGHRS and CDR2 is YFSETQ. The V gene end was trimmed by 0 bases and the J gene end by 3 bases; junction bases not matched to a gene: 5. The CDR3 has 17 residues. The sequenced part of the CDR3 DNA is TGCGCCAGCAGCTTGGGACAGGGGTTCCTTGGGGCCAACGTC. Translation gives CASSLGQGFLGANV. From start to end, the CDR3 is CASSLGQGFLGANVLTF.

As regards this clone: The DNA ends 3 residues before the CDR3 does, and the rest of the CDR3 is filled in from the germline J gene. The chain employs TRBV18 and TRBJ2-7; D perhaps matches TRBD1 (6 bases). The CDR3 sequence is 14 residues long. V shed 6 bases and J shed 1 base, with 13 bases lying between them. CDR1 is KGHSH and CDR2 is LQKENI in the germline V gene. CDR3 sequence reads: CASSRLGHSYEQYF. The CDR3 bases that were read are TGTGCCAGCTCCCGCCTGGGACATTCCTACGAG.

Remarks on this clone: Coverage ceases 3 residues before the CDR3 finishes, and the germline J gene fills in the end. The rearrangement uses TRBV13 and TRBJ1-1; TRBD1 matches 7 bases. Per germline, CDR1 PRHDT and CDR2 FYEKMQ (reference sequence). The CDR3 length is 14 residues. The V gene end was trimmed by 5 bases and the J gene end by 7 bases; junction bases not matched to a gene: 10. The CDR3 reads CASSPWTGRDEAFF. The CDR3 bases that were read are TGTGCCAGCAGCCCCTGGACAGGACGGGATGAA.

As regards this clone: The read stops 3 residues short of the end of the CDR3; the missing end is completed from the germline J gene. The chain couples TRBV10-3 to TRBJ2-2; 7 bases match TRBD1. J gave up 7 bases and V 1 base, and 6 bases lay outside the gene matches. The CDR3 is made up of 15 amino acids. From germline, CDR1 is ENHRY and CDR2 SYGVKD. The sequenced part of the CDR3 DNA is TGTGCCATCAGTGAGTACAGGGGTCAACTCGGGGAG. As protein: CAISEYRGQLGE. The whole CDR3 reads CAISEYRGQLGELFF.

In regard to this clone: The CDR3 is cut off 3 residues early in the read; its end comes from the germline J gene. This sequence joins TRBV19 and TRBJ2-7; 9 nucleotides align to TRBD2. Per the germline V gene, CDR1 is LNHDA and CDR2 is SQIVND (reference sequence). The CDR3 runs to 17 residues. V was clipped by 4 bases and J by 6 bases; unmatched bases: 16. Here the CDR3 reads CASSRSTLWRGGLEQYF. CDR3 bases read: TGTGCCAGTAGTAGGTCAACTCTATGGCGGGGGGGCCTCGAG.

On this clone itself: The CDR3 is cut off 3 residues early in the read; its end comes from the germline J gene. The J gene is TRBJ2-3, the V gene TRBV5-1; 10 nucleotides line up with TRBD2. The CDR3 is 15 amino acids. Looked up from germline, CDR1 is SGHRS and CDR2 is YFSETQ. Trimming cost V 4 bases and J 5 bases; bases outside gene matches: 7. The part of the CDR3 DNA that was read is TGCGCCAGCAGCGAGCTAGCGGGGGTTGGAGATACG. Amino acid sequence: CASSELAGVGDT. The whole CDR3 sequence is CASSELAGVGDTQYF.

On this clone itself: The read stops 3 residues short of the end of the CDR3; the missing end is completed from the germline J gene. The chain uses TRBV19 and TRBJ1-1; D gene ambiguous. This CDR3 spans 12 amino acids. Trimming pared 2 bases from V and 4 bases from J, leaving 5 bases between. Germline V gene lookup returns CDR1 LNHDA and CDR2 SQIVND (reference sequence). This chain's CDR3 is CASSIRGTEAFF. The part of the CDR3 DNA that was read is TGTGCCAGTAGTATAAGAGGCACTGAA.

As to this clone: Read coverage stops 3 residues before the CDR3 terminus; the germline J gene supplies the remainder. This rearrangement joins TRBV7-2 to TRBJ1-3; 7 bases are a match to TRBD1. The CDR3 runs 14 residues. The germline V gene has CDR1 SGHTA and CDR2 FQGNSA. With 2 bases clipped from V and 4 bases from J, the junction kept 2 bases outside the gene matches. CDR3 DNA, as far as it was read: TGTGCCAGCAGCTTAAAAGGGGGCGGAAACACC. Amino acids: CASSLKGGGNT. The full-length CDR3 reads as CASSLKGGGNTIYF. Filled out from reference TRBV7-2 and TRBJ1-3, the complete variable domain reads GAGVSQSPSNKVTEKGKDVELRCDPISGHTALYWYRQSLGQGLEFLIYFQGNSAPDKSGLPSDRFSAERTGGSVSTLTIQRTQQEDSAVYLCASSLKGGGNTIYFGEGSWLTVV.

Concerning this clone: The read finishes 3 residues shy of the CDR3 end, and the germline J gene is used to complete it. The gene calls are TRBV2 and TRBJ2-1; 8 positions agree with TRBD2. Trimming cost V 8 bases and J 5 bases; bases outside gene matches: 5. Germline V gives CDR1 SNHLY, CDR2 FYNNEI. The length of the CDR3 is 13 residues. The CDR3 bases that were read are TGTGCCAGCGGGACTAGTCGGGACAATGAG. Translating it yields CASGTSRDNE. From start to end, the CDR3 is CASGTSRDNEQFF.